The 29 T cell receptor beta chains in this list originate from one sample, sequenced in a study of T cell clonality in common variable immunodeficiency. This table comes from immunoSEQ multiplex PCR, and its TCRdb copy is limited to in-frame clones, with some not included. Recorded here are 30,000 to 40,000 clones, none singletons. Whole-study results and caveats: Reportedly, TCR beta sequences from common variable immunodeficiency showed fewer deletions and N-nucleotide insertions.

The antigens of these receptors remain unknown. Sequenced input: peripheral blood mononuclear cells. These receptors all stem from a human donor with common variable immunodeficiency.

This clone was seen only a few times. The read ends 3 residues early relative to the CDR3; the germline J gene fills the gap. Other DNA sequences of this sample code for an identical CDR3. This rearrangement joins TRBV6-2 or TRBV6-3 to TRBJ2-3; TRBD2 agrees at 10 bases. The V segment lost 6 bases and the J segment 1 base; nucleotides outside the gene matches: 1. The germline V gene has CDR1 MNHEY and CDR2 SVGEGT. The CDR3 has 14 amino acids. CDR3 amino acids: CASRLAGGTDTQYF. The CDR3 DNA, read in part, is TGTGCCAGCAGGCTAGCGGGAGGCACAGATACG.

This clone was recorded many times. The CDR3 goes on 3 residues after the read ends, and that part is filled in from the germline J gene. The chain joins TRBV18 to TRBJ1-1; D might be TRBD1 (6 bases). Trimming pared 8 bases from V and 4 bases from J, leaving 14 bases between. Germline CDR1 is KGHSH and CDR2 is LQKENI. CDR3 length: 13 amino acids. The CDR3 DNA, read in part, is TGTGCCAGCCGAGATACAGGGAGCACTGAA. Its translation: CASRDTGSTE. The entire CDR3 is CASRDTGSTEAFF.

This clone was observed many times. CDR3 amino acids: CASSFGTGANQPQHF. CDR3 DNA (partial): TGTGCCAGCAGCTTCGGGACAGGGGCCAATCAGCCC. The rearrangement joins TRBV7-9 to TRBJ1-5; TRBD1 aligns across 10 bases. The read falls 3 residues short of the CDR3 end, and the missing part is taken from the germline J gene. V lost 3 bases, J lost 3 bases, and 2 bases stayed unmatched. CDR3 length equals 15 residues. Germline lookup yields CDR1 SEHNR and CDR2 FQNEAQ (reference sequence). The full variable domain, rest sourced from reference TRBV7-9 and TRBJ1-5, is DTGVSQNPRHKITKRGQNVTFRCDPISEHNRLYWYRQTLGQGPEFLTYFQNEAQLEKSRLLSDRFSAERPKGSFSTLEIQRTEQGDSAMYLCASSFGTGANQPQHFGDGTRLSIL.

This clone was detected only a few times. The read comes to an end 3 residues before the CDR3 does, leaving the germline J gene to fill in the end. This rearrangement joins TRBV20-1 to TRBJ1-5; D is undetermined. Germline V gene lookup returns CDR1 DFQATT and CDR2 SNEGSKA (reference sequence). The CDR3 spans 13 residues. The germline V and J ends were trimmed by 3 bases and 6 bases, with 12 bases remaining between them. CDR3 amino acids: CSASLGVSQPQHF. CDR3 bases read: TGCAGTGCTAGTCTCGGGGTGAGTCAGCCC.

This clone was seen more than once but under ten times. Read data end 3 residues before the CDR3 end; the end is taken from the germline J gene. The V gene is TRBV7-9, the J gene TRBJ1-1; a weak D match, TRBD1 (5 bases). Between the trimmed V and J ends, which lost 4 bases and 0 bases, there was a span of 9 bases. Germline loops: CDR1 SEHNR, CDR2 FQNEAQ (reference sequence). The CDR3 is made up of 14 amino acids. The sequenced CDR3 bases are TGTGCCAGCAGCTGGAGGGGAATGAACACTGAA. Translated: CASSWRGMNTE. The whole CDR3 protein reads CASSWRGMNTEAFF.

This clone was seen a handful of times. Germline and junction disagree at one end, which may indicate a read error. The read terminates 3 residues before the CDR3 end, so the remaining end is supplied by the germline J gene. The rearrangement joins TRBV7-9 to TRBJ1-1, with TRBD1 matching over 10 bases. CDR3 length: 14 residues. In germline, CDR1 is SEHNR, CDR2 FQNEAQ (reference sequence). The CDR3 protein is CASSLGDRGTEAFF. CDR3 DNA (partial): TGTGCCAGCAGTTTAGGGGACAGGGGCACTGAA.

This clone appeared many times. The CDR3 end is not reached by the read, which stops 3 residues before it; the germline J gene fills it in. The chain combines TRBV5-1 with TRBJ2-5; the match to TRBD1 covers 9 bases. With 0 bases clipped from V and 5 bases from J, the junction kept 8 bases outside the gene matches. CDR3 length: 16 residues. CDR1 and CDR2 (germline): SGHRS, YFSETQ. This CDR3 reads CASSLVGTGGAETQYF. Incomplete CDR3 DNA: TGCGCCAGCAGCTTGGTCGGTACAGGGGGCGCGGAGACC.

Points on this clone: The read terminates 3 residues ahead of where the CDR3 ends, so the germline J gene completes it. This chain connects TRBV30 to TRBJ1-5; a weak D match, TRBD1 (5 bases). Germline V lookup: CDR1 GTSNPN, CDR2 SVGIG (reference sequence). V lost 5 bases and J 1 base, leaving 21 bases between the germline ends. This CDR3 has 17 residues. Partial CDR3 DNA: TGTGCCTGGGCCGAGGGGCCCCTCGCATTGAGCAATCAGCCC. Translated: CAWAEGPLALSNQP. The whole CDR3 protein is CAWAEGPLALSNQPQHF.

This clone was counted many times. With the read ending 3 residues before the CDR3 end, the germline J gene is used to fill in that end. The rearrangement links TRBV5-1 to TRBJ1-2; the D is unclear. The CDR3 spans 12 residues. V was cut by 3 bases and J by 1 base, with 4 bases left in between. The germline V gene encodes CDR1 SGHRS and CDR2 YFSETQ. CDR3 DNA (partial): TGCGCCAGCAGCTCGGGTAACTATGGC. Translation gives CASSSGNYG. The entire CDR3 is CASSSGNYGYTF. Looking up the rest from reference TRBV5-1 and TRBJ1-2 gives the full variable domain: KAGVTQTPRYLIKTRGQQVTLSCSPISGHRSVSWYQQTPGQGLQFLFEYFSETQRNKGNFPGRFSGRQFSNSRSEMNVSTLELGDSALYLCASSSGNYGYTFGSGTRLTVV.

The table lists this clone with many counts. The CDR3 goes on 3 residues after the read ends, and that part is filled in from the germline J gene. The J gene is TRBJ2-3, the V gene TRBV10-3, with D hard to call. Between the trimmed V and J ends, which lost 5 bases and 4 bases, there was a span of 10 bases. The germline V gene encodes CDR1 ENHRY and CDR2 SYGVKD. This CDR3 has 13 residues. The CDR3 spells CAISPNWPDTQYF. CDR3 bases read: TGTGCCATCAGTCCGAATTGGCCAGATACG.

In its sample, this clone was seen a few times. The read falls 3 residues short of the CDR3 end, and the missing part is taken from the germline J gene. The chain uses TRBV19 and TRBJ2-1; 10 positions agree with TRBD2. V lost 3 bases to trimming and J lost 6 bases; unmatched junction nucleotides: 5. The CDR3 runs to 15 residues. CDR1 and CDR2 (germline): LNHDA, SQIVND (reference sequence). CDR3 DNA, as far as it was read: TGTGCCAGTAGTATTCTAGCGGGAGTAGCCAATGAG. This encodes CASSILAGVANE. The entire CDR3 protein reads CASSILAGVANEQFF.

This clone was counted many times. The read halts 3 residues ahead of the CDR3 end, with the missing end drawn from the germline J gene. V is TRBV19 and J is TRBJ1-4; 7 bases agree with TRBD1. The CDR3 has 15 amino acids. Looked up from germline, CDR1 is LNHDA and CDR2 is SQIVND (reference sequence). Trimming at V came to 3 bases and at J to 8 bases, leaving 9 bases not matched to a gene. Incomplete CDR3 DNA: TGTGCCAGTAGTATCCGACAGGGAGCACGGGAAAAA. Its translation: CASSIRQGAREK. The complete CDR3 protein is CASSIRQGAREKLFF.

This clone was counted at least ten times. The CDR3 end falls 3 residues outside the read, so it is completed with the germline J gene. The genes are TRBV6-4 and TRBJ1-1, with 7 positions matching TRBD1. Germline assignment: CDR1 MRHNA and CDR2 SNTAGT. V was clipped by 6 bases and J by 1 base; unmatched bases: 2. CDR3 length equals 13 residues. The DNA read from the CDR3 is TGTGCCAGCAGGAGGGACAGGAACACTGAA. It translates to CASRRDRNTE. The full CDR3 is CASRRDRNTEAFF.

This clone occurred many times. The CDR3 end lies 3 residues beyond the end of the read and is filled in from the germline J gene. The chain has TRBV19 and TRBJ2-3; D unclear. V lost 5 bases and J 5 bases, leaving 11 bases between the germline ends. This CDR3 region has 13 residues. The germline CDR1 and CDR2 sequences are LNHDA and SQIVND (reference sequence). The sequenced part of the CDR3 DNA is TGTGCCAGTAGTTTCGTTCCCGGAGATACG. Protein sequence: CASSFVPGDT. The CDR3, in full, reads CASSFVPGDTQYF. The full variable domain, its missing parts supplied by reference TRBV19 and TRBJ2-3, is DGGITQSPKYLFRKEGQNVTLSCEQNLNHDAMYWYRQDPGQGLRLIYYSQIVNDFQKGDIAEGYSVSREKKESFPLTVTSAQKNPTAFYLCASSFVPGDTQYFGPGTRLTVL.

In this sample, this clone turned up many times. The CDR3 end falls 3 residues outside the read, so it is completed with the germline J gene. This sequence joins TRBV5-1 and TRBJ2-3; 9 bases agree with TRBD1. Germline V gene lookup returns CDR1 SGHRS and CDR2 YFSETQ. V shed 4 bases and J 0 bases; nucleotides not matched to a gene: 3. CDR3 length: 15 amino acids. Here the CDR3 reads CASSPGTGSTDTQYF. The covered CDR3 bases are TGCGCCAGCAGCCCCGGGACAGGGAGCACAGATACG.

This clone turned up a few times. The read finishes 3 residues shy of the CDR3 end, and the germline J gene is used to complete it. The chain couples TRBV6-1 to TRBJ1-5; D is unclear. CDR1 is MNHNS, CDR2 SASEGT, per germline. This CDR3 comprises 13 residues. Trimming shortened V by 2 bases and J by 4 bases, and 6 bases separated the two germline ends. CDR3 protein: CASSEKRNQPQHF. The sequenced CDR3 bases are TGTGCCAGCAGTGAAAAGAGGAATCAGCCC.

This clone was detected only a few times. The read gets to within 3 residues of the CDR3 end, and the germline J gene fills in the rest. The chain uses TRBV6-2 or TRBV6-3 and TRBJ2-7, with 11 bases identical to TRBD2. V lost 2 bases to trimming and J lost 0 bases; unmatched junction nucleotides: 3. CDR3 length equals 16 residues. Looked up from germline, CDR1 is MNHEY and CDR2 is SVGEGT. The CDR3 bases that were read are TGTGCCAGCAGTTACGCTAGCGGGAGGTTCTCCTACGAG. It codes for CASSYASGRFSYE. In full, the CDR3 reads CASSYASGRFSYEQYF.

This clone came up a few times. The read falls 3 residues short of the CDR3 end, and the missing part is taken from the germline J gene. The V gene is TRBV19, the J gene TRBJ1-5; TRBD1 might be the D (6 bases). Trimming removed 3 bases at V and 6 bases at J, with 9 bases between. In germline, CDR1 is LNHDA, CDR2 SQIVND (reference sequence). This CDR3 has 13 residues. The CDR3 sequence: CASSIRGSQPQHF. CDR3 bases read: TGTGCCAGTAGTATCAGGGGAAGTCAGCCC.

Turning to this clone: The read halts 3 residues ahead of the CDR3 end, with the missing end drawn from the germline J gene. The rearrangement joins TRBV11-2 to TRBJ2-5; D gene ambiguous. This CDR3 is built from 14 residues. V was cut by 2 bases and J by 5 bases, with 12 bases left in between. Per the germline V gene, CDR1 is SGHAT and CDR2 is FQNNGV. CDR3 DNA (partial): TGTGCCAGCAGCTTACGTGACCAGGAGGAGACC. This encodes CASSLRDQEET. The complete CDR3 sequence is CASSLRDQEETQYF.

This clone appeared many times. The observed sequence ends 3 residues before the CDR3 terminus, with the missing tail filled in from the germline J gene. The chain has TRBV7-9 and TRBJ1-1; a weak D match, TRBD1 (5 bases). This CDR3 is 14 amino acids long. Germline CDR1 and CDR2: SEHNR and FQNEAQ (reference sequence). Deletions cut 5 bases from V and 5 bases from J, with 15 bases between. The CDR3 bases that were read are TGTGCCAGCAGCCCCGAGTCAGGGAGAACTGAA. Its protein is CASSPESGRTE. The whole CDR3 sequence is CASSPESGRTEAFF.

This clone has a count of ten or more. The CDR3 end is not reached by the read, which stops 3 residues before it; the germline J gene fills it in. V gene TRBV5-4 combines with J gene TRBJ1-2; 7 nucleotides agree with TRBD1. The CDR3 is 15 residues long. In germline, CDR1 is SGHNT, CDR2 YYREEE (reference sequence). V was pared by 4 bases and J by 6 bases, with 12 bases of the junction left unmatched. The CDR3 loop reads CASSASGRGNHGYTF. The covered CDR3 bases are TGTGCCAGCAGCGCCTCGGGCAGGGGGAATCATGGC.

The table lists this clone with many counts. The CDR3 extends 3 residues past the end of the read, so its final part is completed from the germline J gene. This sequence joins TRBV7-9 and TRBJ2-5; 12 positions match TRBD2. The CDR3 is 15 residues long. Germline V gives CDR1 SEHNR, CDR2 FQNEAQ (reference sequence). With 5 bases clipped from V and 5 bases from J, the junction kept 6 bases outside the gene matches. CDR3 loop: CASSPRLAGVETQYF. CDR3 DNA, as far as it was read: TGTGCCAGCAGCCCAAGACTAGCGGGAGTGGAGACC.

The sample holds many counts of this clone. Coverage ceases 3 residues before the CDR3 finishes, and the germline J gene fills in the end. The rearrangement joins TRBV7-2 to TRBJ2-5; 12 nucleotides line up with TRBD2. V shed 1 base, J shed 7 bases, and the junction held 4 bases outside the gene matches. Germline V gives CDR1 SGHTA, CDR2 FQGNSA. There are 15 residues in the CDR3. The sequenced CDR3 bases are TGTGCCAGCAGCTTAGGGACTAGCGGGGTGGGGACC. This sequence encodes CASSLGTSGVGT. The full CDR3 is CASSLGTSGVGTQYF. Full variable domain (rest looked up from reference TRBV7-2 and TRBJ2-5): GAGVSQSPSNKVTEKGKDVELRCDPISGHTALYWYRQSLGQGLEFLIYFQGNSAPDKSGLPSDRFSAERTGGSVSTLTIQRTQQEDSAVYLCASSLGTSGVGTQYFGPGTRLLVL.

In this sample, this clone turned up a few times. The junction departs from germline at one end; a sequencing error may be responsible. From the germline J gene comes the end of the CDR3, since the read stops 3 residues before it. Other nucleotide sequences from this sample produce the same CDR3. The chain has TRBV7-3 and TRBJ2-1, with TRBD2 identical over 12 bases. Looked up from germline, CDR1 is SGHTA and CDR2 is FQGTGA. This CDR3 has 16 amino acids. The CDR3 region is CASSPPGLAGNNEQFF. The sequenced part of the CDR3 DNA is TGTGCTAGCAGCCCACCAGGACTAGCGGGAAACAATGAG.

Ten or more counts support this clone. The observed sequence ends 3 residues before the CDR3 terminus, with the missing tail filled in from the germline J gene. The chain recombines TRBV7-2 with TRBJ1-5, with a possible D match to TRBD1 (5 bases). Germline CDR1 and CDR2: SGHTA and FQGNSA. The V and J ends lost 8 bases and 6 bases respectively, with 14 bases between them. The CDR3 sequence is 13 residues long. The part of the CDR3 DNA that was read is TGTGCCAGCGCTTGGTTGGGGGGTCAGCCC. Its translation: CASAWLGGQP. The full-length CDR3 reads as CASAWLGGQPQHF.

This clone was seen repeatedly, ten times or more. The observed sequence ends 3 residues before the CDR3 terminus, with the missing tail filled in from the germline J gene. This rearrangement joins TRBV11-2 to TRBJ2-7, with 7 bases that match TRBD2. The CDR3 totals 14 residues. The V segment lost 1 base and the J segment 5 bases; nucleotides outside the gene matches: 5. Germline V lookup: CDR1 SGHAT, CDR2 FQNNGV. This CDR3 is CASSLVASGNEQYF. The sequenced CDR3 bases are TGTGCCAGCAGCTTAGTGGCGAGCGGGAACGAG.

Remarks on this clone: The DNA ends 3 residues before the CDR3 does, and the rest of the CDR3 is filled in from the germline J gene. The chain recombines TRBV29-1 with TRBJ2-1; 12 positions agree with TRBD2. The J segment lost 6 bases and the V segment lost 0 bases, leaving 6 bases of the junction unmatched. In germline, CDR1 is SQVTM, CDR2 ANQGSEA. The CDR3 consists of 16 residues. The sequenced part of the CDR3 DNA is TGCAGCGTTGAAGATGGGCTAGCGGGAGGGAGCAATGAG. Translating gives CSVEDGLAGGSNE. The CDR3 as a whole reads CSVEDGLAGGSNEQFF.

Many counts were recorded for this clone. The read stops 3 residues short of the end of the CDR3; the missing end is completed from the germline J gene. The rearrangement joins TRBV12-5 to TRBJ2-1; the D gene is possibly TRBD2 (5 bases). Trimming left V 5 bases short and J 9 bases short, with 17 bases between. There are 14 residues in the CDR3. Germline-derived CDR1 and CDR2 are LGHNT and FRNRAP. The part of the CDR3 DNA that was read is TGTGCTAGTGGTCCCACCCCCCTCCGGGGTGAG. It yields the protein CASGPTPLRGE. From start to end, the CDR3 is CASGPTPLRGEQFF.

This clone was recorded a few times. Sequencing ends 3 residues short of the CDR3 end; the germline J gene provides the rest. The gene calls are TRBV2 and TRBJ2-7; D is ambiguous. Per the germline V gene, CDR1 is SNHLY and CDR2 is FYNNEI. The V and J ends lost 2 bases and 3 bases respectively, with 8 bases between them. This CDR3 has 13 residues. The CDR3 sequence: CASSEKLNYEQYF. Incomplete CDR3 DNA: TGTGCCAGCAGTGAAAAACTGAACTACGAG. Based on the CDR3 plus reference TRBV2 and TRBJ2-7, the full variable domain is EPEVTQTPSHQVTQMGQEVILRCVPISNHLYFYWYRQILGQKVEFLVSFYNNEISEKSEIFDDQFSVERPDGSNFTLKIRSTKLEDSAMYFCASSEKLNYEQYFGPGTRLTVT.